What follows describes a single T cell receptor (beta chain). The sample carries other DNA sequences with the same CDR3. Assay used: immunoSEQ multiplex PCR; TCRdb lists only in-frame clones, some missing. Of 50,000 to 60,000 clones in the sample, about four fifths were seen once. Germline V gives CDR1 SGHTS, CDR2 YDEGEE. With 2 bases removed from V and 2 bases from J, the gap between germline ends came to 8 bases. There are 13 residues in the CDR3. The data derive from a study of blood T cell repertoires in COVID-19. Study-wide context: Some COVID-19 samples were acute and others convalescent; all came from the United States, Italy and Spain. T cells, B-cell-depleted T cells, or PBMCs provided the cDNA or gDNA that served as material.

Sequences were obtained from peripheral blood. J is TRBJ2-7 and V is TRBV5-8, with D perhaps TRBD2 (5 bases). This clonotype was obtained from a human donor in a cohort sampled during active or convalescent COVID-19. The CDR3 region is CASSFPGTYEQYF. CDR3 bases: TGTGCCAGCAGCTTCCCGGGGACCTACGAGCAGTACTTC.